This TCR beta chain appears in the sequencing data of a study of blood T cell repertoires in COVID-19. About the study: T cells, B-cell-depleted T cells, or PBMCs supplied cDNA or gDNA.

Per the original methods: Counts of nucleated cells, estimated from reference gene primer amplification, were obtained. Sequencing was performed with immunoSEQ multiplex PCR; in TCRdb, only in-frame clones are kept and a portion is missing. That table supplies the V and J calls and clone size; D and trimming were determined from the DNA. Among around 130,000 clones listed, over 75% were seen once. Germline V gene sequence: CDR1 GTSNPN, CDR2 SVGIG (reference sequence). The CDR3 is made up of 14 amino acids. The germline V and J ends were trimmed by 3 bases and 6 bases, with 18 bases remaining between them.

Sequencing was done on a sample of peripheral blood. This clonotype was obtained from a man aged 40-55 years with active or convalescent COVID-19. The V gene is TRBV30, the J gene TRBJ2-7, with D uncertain. CDR3 nucleotides: TGTGCCTGGAGCGAAGTGGGCACCTACAGCGAGCAGTACTTC. The encoded protein is CAWSEVGTYSEQYF.